This is a list of T cell receptor beta chains from one sample in a study of post-analysis software for immune sequencing data. Each CDR3 protein is one row after TCRdb ran MiXCR on the PCR reads. Altogether roughly 600,000 distinct CDR3 sequences are present, roughly 47% being singletons, with the ten largest covering under 2%. Sequences were obtained from blood. These receptors were taken from a girl between 5 and 17 years old with multiple sclerosis. Both conserved end residues are part of each CDR3. The D gene is left open where the match is weak. Clone size, where shown, is once, few, many, or a class for clones that have expanded.

clone size: NA; D gene: TRBD1; J gene: TRBJ1-2; CDR3 length: 13; V gene: TRBV10-3; CDR3 protein: CAINGQGTYGYTF; CDR3 DNA: TGTGCCATCAATGGACAGGGGACCTATGGCTACACCTTC
clone size: NA; D gene: TRBD1; J gene: TRBJ1-2; CDR3 length: 15; V gene: TRBV5-1; CDR3 protein: CASSSADRVNYGYTF; CDR3 DNA: TGCGCCAGCAGCTCCGCCGACAGGGTAAACTATGGCTACACCTTC
clone size: NA; D gene: NA; J gene: TRBJ1-1; CDR3 length: 13; V gene: TRBV6-6; CDR3 protein: CASADSLNTEAFF; CDR3 DNA: TGTGCCAGCGCCGACAGCCTGAACACTGAAGCTTTCTTT
clone size: few; D gene: NA; J gene: TRBJ2-4; CDR3 length: 18; V gene: TRBV5-1; CDR3 protein: CASSPAAAGGEAKNIQYF; CDR3 DNA: TGCGCCAGCAGCCCGGCGGCTGCTGGGGGTGAAGCCAAAAACATTCAGTACTTC
clone size: NA; D gene: TRBD1; J gene: TRBJ1-4; CDR3 length: 15; V gene: TRBV4-1; CDR3 protein: CASSHADRDSEKLFF; CDR3 DNA: TGCGCCAGCAGCCACGCGGACAGGGATAGTGAAAAACTGTTTTTT
clone size: few; D gene: TRBD2; J gene: TRBJ2-7; CDR3 length: 16; V gene: TRBV12-3/TRBV12-4; CDR3 protein: CASSLRTSGDSYEQYF; CDR3 DNA: TGTGCCAGCAGCCTAAGGACTAGCGGGGACTCCTACGAGCAGTACTTC
clone size: NA; D gene: NA; J gene: TRBJ1-1; CDR3 length: 17; V gene: TRBV7-2; CDR3 protein: CASRSRRMGSMNTEAFF; CDR3 DNA: TGTGCCAGCAGATCAAGGAGGATGGGTAGTATGAACACTGAAGCTTTCTTT
clone size: few; D gene: TRBD1; J gene: TRBJ2-7; CDR3 length: 14; V gene: TRBV10-3; CDR3 protein: CAISEGQVPDEQYF; CDR3 DNA: TGTGCCATCAGTGAAGGACAGGTACCAGACGAGCAGTACTTC
clone size: NA; D gene: NA; J gene: TRBJ1-5; CDR3 length: 12; V gene: TRBV20-1; CDR3 protein: CSLASANQPQHF; CDR3 DNA: TGCAGTCTGGCCTCTGCCAATCAGCCCCAGCATTTT
clone size: NA; D gene: NA; J gene: TRBJ2-7; CDR3 length: 15; V gene: TRBV25-1; CDR3 protein: CASSEGTGPTYEQYF; CDR3 DNA: TGTGCCAGCAGTGAAGGTACAGGGCCGACCTACGAGCAGTACTTC
clone size: NA; D gene: TRBD2; J gene: TRBJ2-3; CDR3 length: 18; V gene: TRBV12-3/TRBV12-4; CDR3 protein: CASSSGTSGGVISDTQYF; CDR3 DNA: TGTGCCAGCAGTTCCGGGACTAGCGGGGGGGTAATATCTGATACGCAGTATTTT
clone size: NA; D gene: NA; J gene: TRBJ1-6; CDR3 length: 16; V gene: TRBV11-2; CDR3 protein: CASSFSLGGRNSPLHF; CDR3 DNA: TGCGCCAGCAGCTTTTCCCTCGGGGGCCGGAATTCACCCCTCCACTTT
clone size: NA; D gene: NA; J gene: TRBJ2-7; CDR3 length: 13; V gene: TRBV18; CDR3 protein: CASSPTGSHEQYF; CDR3 DNA: TGTGCCAGCTCACCAACAGGGTCCCACGAGCAGTACTTC
clone size: NA; D gene: NA; J gene: TRBJ2-7; CDR3 length: 15; V gene: TRBV5-1; CDR3 protein: CASSLRVADLYEQYF; CDR3 DNA: TGCGCCAGCAGCTTGCGCGTAGCGGACCTCTACGAGCAGTACTTC
clone size: NA; D gene: NA; J gene: TRBJ1-2; CDR3 length: 13; V gene: TRBV12-3/TRBV12-4; CDR3 protein: CASSSYRDYGYTF; CDR3 DNA: TGTGCCAGCAGTTCCTACAGGGACTATGGCTACACCTTC
clone size: once; D gene: NA; J gene: TRBJ2-7; CDR3 length: 13; V gene: TRBV20-1; CDR3 protein: CSAREARRSEQYF; CDR3 DNA: TGCAGTGCTAGAGAGGCTCGCAGGAGCGAGCAGTACTTC
clone size: NA; D gene: TRBD2; J gene: TRBJ2-5; CDR3 length: 17; V gene: TRBV5-1; CDR3 protein: CASSRSGSGLPRETQYF; CDR3 DNA: TGCGCCAGCAGCCGTAGCGGGAGCGGCCTCCCAAGAGAGACCCAGTACTTC
clone size: NA; D gene: TRBD2; J gene: TRBJ2-2; CDR3 length: 16; V gene: TRBV6-1; CDR3 protein: CASLPLAGANTGELFF; CDR3 DNA: TGTGCCAGCCTCCCGCTAGCGGGGGCGAACACCGGGGAGCTGTTTTTT
clone size: NA; D gene: NA; J gene: TRBJ1-6; CDR3 length: 14; V gene: TRBV6-5; CDR3 protein: CASRFTGQDSPPHF; CDR3 DNA: TGTGCCAGCAGATTTACAGGGCAGGATTCACCCCCCCACTTT
clone size: NA; D gene: TRBD2; J gene: TRBJ2-1; CDR3 length: 12; V gene: TRBV20-1; CDR3 protein: CSAGGEYNEQFF; CDR3 DNA: TGCAGTGCCGGGGGGGAGTACAATGAGCAGTTCTTC
clone size: NA; D gene: NA; J gene: TRBJ1-2; CDR3 length: 14; V gene: TRBV7-9; CDR3 protein: CASSPPPANYGYTF; CDR3 DNA: TGTGCCAGCAGCCCCCCTCCCGCTAACTATGGCTACACCTTC
clone size: NA; D gene: NA; J gene: TRBJ1-1; CDR3 length: 15; V gene: TRBV10-3; CDR3 protein: CAIRSGGEGGTEAFF; CDR3 DNA: TGTGCCATCAGGTCGGGGGGGGAGGGTGGCACTGAAGCTTTCTTT
clone size: few; D gene: TRBD2; J gene: TRBJ2-1; CDR3 length: 13; V gene: TRBV20-1; CDR3 protein: CSVRTGGCNEQFF; CDR3 DNA: TGCAGTGTTCGTACGGGGGGGTGCAATGAGCAGTTCTTC
clone size: NA; D gene: NA; J gene: TRBJ2-1; CDR3 length: 15; V gene: TRBV20-1; CDR3 protein: CSARDGQSSYNEQFF; CDR3 DNA: TGCAGTGCTAGAGATGGACAGAGCTCCTACAATGAGCAGTTCTTC
clone size: NA; D gene: NA; J gene: TRBJ2-1; CDR3 length: 14; V gene: TRBV11-2; CDR3 protein: CASSPLRGGNEQFF; CDR3 DNA: TGTGCCAGCAGCCCGCTGCGGGGTGGTAATGAGCAGTTCTTC
clone size: few; D gene: TRBD2; J gene: TRBJ2-1; CDR3 length: 13; V gene: TRBV12-3/TRBV12-4; CDR3 protein: CASEAGSYNEQFF; CDR3 DNA: TGTGCCAGCGAAGCGGGGTCTTACAATGAGCAGTTCTTC
clone size: few; D gene: NA; J gene: TRBJ2-2; CDR3 length: 13; V gene: TRBV6-4; CDR3 protein: CASSDSSAGELFF; CDR3 DNA: TGTGCCAGCAGTGACTCTAGCGCCGGGGAGCTGTTTTTT
clone size: few; D gene: NA; J gene: TRBJ2-6; CDR3 length: 12; V gene: TRBV5-1; CDR3 protein: CASREGANVLTF; CDR3 DNA: TGCGCCAGCAGGGAAGGGGCCAACGTCCTGACTTTC
clone size: NA; D gene: NA; J gene: TRBJ1-1; CDR3 length: 13; V gene: TRBV10-3; CDR3 protein: CAILADMNTEAFF; CDR3 DNA: TGTGCCATTTTAGCGGATATGAACACTGAAGCTTTCTTT
clone size: few; D gene: TRBD2; J gene: TRBJ2-5; CDR3 length: 15; V gene: TRBV6-2/TRBV6-3; CDR3 protein: CASRGLARDQETQYF; CDR3 DNA: TGTGCCAGCAGGGGACTAGCTCGGGACCAAGAGACCCAGTACTTC
clone size: NA; D gene: TRBD1; J gene: TRBJ2-7; CDR3 length: 17; V gene: TRBV12-3/TRBV12-4; CDR3 protein: CASSFSYRDRGSYEQYF; CDR3 DNA: TGTGCCAGCAGTTTTTCATACCGGGACAGGGGATCCTACGAGCAGTACTTC
clone size: NA; D gene: NA; J gene: TRBJ2-5; CDR3 length: 15; V gene: TRBV20-1; CDR3 protein: CSARDSQANQETQYF; CDR3 DNA: TGCAGTGCTAGAGACTCACAGGCAAACCAAGAGACCCAGTACTTC
clone size: NA; D gene: NA; J gene: TRBJ2-1; CDR3 length: 15; V gene: TRBV24-1; CDR3 protein: CATSDVGGPYNEQFF; CDR3 DNA: TGTGCCACCAGTGATGTCGGGGGCCCTTACAATGAGCAGTTCTTC
clone size: NA; D gene: NA; J gene: TRBJ2-2; CDR3 length: 11; V gene: TRBV29-1; CDR3 protein: CSVVIYGELFF; CDR3 DNA: TGCAGCGTTGTTATCTACGGGGAGCTGTTTTTT
clone size: few; D gene: TRBD2; J gene: TRBJ2-3; CDR3 length: 14; V gene: TRBV5-1; CDR3 protein: CASTPAGSTDTQYF; CDR3 DNA: TGCGCCAGCACCCCAGCGGGGAGCACAGATACGCAGTATTTT
clone size: NA; D gene: NA; J gene: TRBJ2-1; CDR3 length: 14; V gene: TRBV6-6; CDR3 protein: CASSYWQGGNEQFF; CDR3 DNA: TGTGCCAGCAGTTACTGGCAGGGAGGCAATGAGCAGTTCTTC
clone size: NA; D gene: TRBD1; J gene: TRBJ1-2; CDR3 length: 13; V gene: TRBV11-2; CDR3 protein: CASSLRQGARYTF; CDR3 DNA: TGTGCCAGCAGCTTAAGGCAGGGGGCGCGCTACACCTTC
clone size: few; D gene: TRBD1; J gene: TRBJ2-5; CDR3 length: 16; V gene: TRBV9; CDR3 protein: CASSDAPGQREETQYF; CDR3 DNA: TGTGCCAGCAGCGACGCTCCGGGACAGAGAGAAGAGACCCAGTACTTC
clone size: NA; D gene: TRBD2; J gene: TRBJ2-5; CDR3 length: 13; V gene: TRBV29-1; CDR3 protein: CSVIAGLGETQYF; CDR3 DNA: TGCAGCGTAATAGCGGGGTTGGGAGAGACCCAGTACTTC
clone size: few; D gene: NA; J gene: TRBJ2-4; CDR3 length: 16; V gene: TRBV12-3/TRBV12-4; CDR3 protein: CASSSPGSLAKNIQYF; CDR3 DNA: TGTGCCAGCAGTTCACCGGGGAGCCTAGCCAAAAACATTCAGTACTTC
clone size: NA; D gene: NA; J gene: TRBJ1-1; CDR3 length: 13; V gene: TRBV6-6; CDR3 protein: CASIGVISSEAFF; CDR3 DNA: TGTGCCAGCATTGGAGTTATTTCGTCTGAAGCTTTCTTT
clone size: NA; D gene: TRBD1; J gene: TRBJ2-5; CDR3 length: 16; V gene: TRBV28; CDR3 protein: CASSFWTGGSQGTQYF; CDR3 DNA: TGTGCCAGCAGTTTTTGGACAGGGGGCTCACAGGGGACCCAGTACTTC
clone size: few; D gene: NA; J gene: TRBJ2-7; CDR3 length: 13; V gene: TRBV12-3/TRBV12-4; CDR3 protein: CASSLSLLYEQYF; CDR3 DNA: TGTGCCAGCAGTTTGAGCCTCCTTTACGAGCAGTACTTC
clone size: once; D gene: TRBD2; J gene: TRBJ2-1; CDR3 length: 15; V gene: TRBV10-3; CDR3 protein: CAISASGIKGHEQFF; CDR3 DNA: TGTGCCATCAGTGCGAGCGGGATAAAGGGACATGAGCAGTTCTTC
clone size: few; D gene: TRBD1; J gene: TRBJ1-6; CDR3 length: 13; V gene: TRBV12-3/TRBV12-4; CDR3 protein: CASRTGVSSPLHF; CDR3 DNA: TGTGCCAGCAGGACAGGGGTGTCTTCACCCCTCCACTTT
clone size: NA; D gene: TRBD1; J gene: TRBJ1-2; CDR3 length: 15; V gene: TRBV28; CDR3 protein: CASSIPGQTHYGYTF; CDR3 DNA: TGTGCCAGCAGTATACCGGGACAGACGCACTATGGCTACACCTTC
clone size: NA; D gene: TRBD1; J gene: TRBJ1-2; CDR3 length: 15; V gene: TRBV6-6; CDR3 protein: CASRYPGQENNGYTF; CDR3 DNA: TGTGCCAGCCGATATCCGGGACAGGAGAATAATGGCTACACCTTC
clone size: NA; D gene: TRBD2; J gene: TRBJ2-5; CDR3 length: 13; V gene: TRBV20-1; CDR3 protein: CSAKREVVETQYF; CDR3 DNA: TGCAGTGCCAAGCGGGAGGTAGTAGAGACCCAGTACTTC
clone size: many; D gene: TRBD2; J gene: TRBJ2-1; CDR3 length: 16; V gene: TRBV7-2; CDR3 protein: CASRPTGTSGGVEQFF; CDR3 DNA: TGTGCCAGCAGGCCTACCGGGACTAGCGGGGGGGTGGAGCAGTTCTTC
clone size: NA; D gene: NA; J gene: TRBJ1-1; CDR3 length: 16; V gene: TRBV5-1; CDR3 protein: CASGLVRQEALTEAFF; CDR3 DNA: TGCGCCAGCGGCTTGGTACGACAGGAGGCCCTCACTGAAGCTTTCTTT